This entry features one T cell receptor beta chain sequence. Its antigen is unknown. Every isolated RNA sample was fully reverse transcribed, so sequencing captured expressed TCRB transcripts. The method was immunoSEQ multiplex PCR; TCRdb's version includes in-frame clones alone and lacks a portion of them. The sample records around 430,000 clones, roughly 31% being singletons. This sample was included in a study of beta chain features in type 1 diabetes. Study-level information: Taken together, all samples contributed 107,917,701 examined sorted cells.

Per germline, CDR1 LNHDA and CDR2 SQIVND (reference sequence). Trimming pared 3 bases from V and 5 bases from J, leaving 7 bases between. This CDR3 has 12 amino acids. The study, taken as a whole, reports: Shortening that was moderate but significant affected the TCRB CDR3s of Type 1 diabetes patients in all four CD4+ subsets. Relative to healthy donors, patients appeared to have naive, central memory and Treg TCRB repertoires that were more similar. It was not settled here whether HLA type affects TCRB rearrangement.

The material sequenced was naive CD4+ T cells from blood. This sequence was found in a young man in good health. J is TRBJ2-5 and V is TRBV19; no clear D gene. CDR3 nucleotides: TGTGCCAGTAGTATGGGTTGGGAGACCCAGTACTTC. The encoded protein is CASSMGWETQYF.